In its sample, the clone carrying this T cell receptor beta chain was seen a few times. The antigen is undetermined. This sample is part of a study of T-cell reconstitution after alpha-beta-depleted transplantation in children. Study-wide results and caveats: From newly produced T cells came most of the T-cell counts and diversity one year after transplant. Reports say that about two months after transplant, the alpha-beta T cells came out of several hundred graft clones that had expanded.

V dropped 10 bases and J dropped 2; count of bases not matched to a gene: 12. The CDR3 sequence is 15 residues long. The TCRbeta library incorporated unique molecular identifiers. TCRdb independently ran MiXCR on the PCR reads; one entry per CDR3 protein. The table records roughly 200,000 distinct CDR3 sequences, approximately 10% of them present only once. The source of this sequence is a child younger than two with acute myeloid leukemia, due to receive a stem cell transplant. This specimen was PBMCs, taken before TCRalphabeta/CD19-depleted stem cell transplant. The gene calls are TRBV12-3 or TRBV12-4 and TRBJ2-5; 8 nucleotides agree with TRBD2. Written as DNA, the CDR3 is TGTGCCACGGCGCCGAGTAGCGGGATACAAGAGACCCAGTACTTC. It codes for CATAPSSGIQETQYF.